The 28 T cell receptor beta chains below were found in one sample sequenced in a study of beta chain features in type 1 diabetes. The sequenced template was cDNA made from the entire isolated RNA. Clones were sequenced by immunoSEQ multiplex PCR, and TCRdb holds only the in-frame ones, with some missing. Among some 370,000 clones listed, around 10% were seen once. Antigen specificity for these receptors is unknown. Overall study results and limits: When Type 1 diabetes patients were examined, their TCRB CDR3s proved moderately but significantly shorter in all four CD4+ subsets.

The sequencing input was central memory CD4+ T cells from blood. These receptors all stem from a man aged 30 to 39 with type 1 diabetes.

This clone was counted between two and nine times. The J gene is TRBJ2-3, the V gene TRBV15, with D possibly called TRBD1 or TRBD2 (5 bases each). Germline V CDR1 and CDR2: LNHNV, YYDKDF (reference sequence). Trimming took 4 bases from V and 1 from J, leaving 15 bases between them. The CDR3 has 16 amino acids. CDR3 amino acids: CATSMRGWSGTDTQYF. CDR3 DNA sequence: TGTGCCACCAGCATGAGGGGCTGGTCAGGCACAGATACGCAGTATTTT.

This clone was counted between two and nine times. V and J are TRBV6-5 and TRBJ2-3; D is perhaps TRBD1 or TRBD2 (7 bases each). CDR1 is MNHEY and CDR2 is SVGAGI in the germline V gene. The CDR3 is 12 residues long. V lost 6 bases to trimming and J lost 5 bases, with 9 bases between them. The CDR3 protein is CASSRGGDTQYF. The CDR3 DNA is TGTGCCAGCAGCAGGGGGGGAGATACGCAGTATTTT.

This clone was recorded at least ten times. The chain has TRBV10-3 and TRBJ1-5; D might be TRBD1 (6 bases). The CDR3 covers 13 residues. Germline CDR1 ENHRY, CDR2 SYGVKD. V dropped 4 bases and J dropped 4 bases, with 8 bases sitting between them. The DNA for the CDR3 is TGTGCCATCAGTGGGACAGATAATCAGCCCCAGCATTTT. Translating gives CAISGTDNQPQHF.

J is TRBJ2-7 and V is TRBV27; 10 positions match TRBD2. This CDR3 has 15 residues. V dropped 4 bases and J dropped 1; count of bases not matched to a gene: 4. The V gene's germline CDR1 is MNHEY and CDR2 SMNVEV (reference sequence). The CDR3 DNA follows: TGTGCCAGCAGTTCCAAAGCGGGAGGGTCCTACGAGCAGTACTTC. Translated: CASSSKAGGSYEQYF.

V usage is TRBV6-6 and J usage is TRBJ2-1; 13 bases map to TRBD2. CDR3 length equals 16 residues. Germline V gene data show CDR1 as MNHNY and CDR2 as SVGAGI (reference sequence). V was clipped by 5 bases and J by 7 bases; unmatched bases: 8. The CDR3 loop is CASSLQPGLAGNEQFF. As DNA, the CDR3 is TGTGCCAGCAGTCTTCAACCGGGACTAGCGGGAAATGAGCAGTTCTTC.

V usage is TRBV11-2 and J usage is TRBJ2-3; perhaps TRBD2 as D (5 bases). Trimming took 1 base from V and 0 from J, leaving 11 bases between them. This CDR3 contains 16 residues. Germline CDR1 and CDR2: SGHAT and FQNNGV. The CDR3 DNA is TGTGCCAGCAGCTTAGGAGGGTTTCAGAGCACAGATACGCAGTATTTT. Translated, it gives CASSLGGFQSTDTQYF. Drawing the rest from reference TRBV11-2 and TRBJ2-3, the complete variable domain is EAGVAQSPRYKIIEKRQSVAFWCNPISGHATLYWYQQILGQGPKLLIQFQNNGVVDDSQLPKDRFSAERLKGVDSTLKIQPAKLEDSAVYLCASSLGGFQSTDTQYFGPGTRLTVL.

V and J are TRBV4-2 and TRBJ2-5, with 10 bases lining up with TRBD2. In germline, CDR1 is LGHNA, CDR2 YNFKEQ. The CDR3 is 15 residues long. The trim removed 4 bases at V and 4 bases at J, leaving 6 bases unmatched. The DNA for the CDR3 is TGTGCCAGCAGCCGTGGGGCTAGCGGGAGAGAGACCCAGTACTTC. Protein product: CASSRGASGRETQYF.

The chain is built from TRBV19 and TRBJ2-7, with 7 bases aligning to TRBD2. This CDR3 has 15 amino acids. Germline CDR1 reads LNHDA; CDR2 reads SQIVND (reference sequence). After removal of 5 bases from V and 2 bases from J, the junction contained 9 bases not matched to a gene. CDR3 amino acids: CASSEAGTTTYEQYF. The CDR3 DNA reads as TGTGCCAGTAGTGAGGCCGGGACTACCACCTACGAGCAGTACTTC.

The sample holds many counts of this clone. This chain joins TRBV5-4 and TRBJ2-2; 12 bases are a match to TRBD2. This CDR3 region has 17 residues. Germline CDR1 and CDR2: SGHNT and YYREEE (reference sequence). The J segment lost 8 bases and the V segment lost 4 bases, leaving 12 bases of the junction unmatched. In DNA form, the CDR3 reads TGTGCCAGCAGCCGGTCTAGCGGGAGGGCCATGGCTGGGGAGCTGTTTTTT. It is translated as CASSRSSGRAMAGELFF.

This clone was seen more than once but under ten times. The CDR3 region is CASSFGRGGYTF. The CDR3 DNA follows: TGTGCCAGCAGCTTCGGCAGGGGAGGCTACACCTTC. This chain connects TRBV7-8 to TRBJ1-2; the D gene is possibly TRBD1 (6 bases). Germline CDR1 reads SGHVS; CDR2 reads FQNEAQ. V dropped 3 bases and J dropped 8 bases, with 10 bases sitting between them. The CDR3 spans 12 residues.

This chain uses TRBV6-1 with TRBJ2-3; 8 bases match TRBD2. The V segment lost 0 bases and the J segment 2 bases; nucleotides outside the gene matches: 1. The CDR3 consists of 15 residues. Germline-derived CDR1 and CDR2 are MNHNS and SASEGT. CDR3 sequence: CASSEAGRDTDTQYF. In DNA form, the CDR3 reads TGTGCCAGCAGTGAAGCCGGGAGGGACACAGATACGCAGTATTTT.

This clone was found a few times. V gene TRBV28 combines with J gene TRBJ2-5; 9 bases line up with TRBD1. The J call may be in error: the DNA end matches TRBJ2-7 better. Germline lookup yields CDR1 MDHEN and CDR2 SYDVKM. This CDR3 has 15 amino acids. The CDR3 loop reads CASSSGQGSSYEQYF. CDR3 nucleotides: TGTGCCAGCAGTTCGGGACAGGGAAGTTCCTACGAGCAGTACTTC.

The CDR3 bases are TGTGCCAGCAGCTTATTGCGGGGCTTCACAGATACGCAGTATTTT. As protein: CASSLLRGFTDTQYF. The chain uses TRBV7-9 and TRBJ2-3; perhaps TRBD2 as D (6 bases). CDR3 length: 15 amino acids. The V end was cut by 2 bases, the J end by 2 bases, with 11 bases between. Germline CDR1 reads SEHNR; CDR2 reads FQNEAQ (reference sequence).

The table lists this clone with many counts. V and J are TRBV19 and TRBJ2-6, with D unresolved. Germline CDR1 and CDR2: LNHDA and SQIVND (reference sequence). This CDR3 is 15 amino acids long. With 2 bases removed from V and 3 bases from J, the gap between germline ends came to 8 bases. The CDR3 coding sequence is TGTGCCAGTAGTATATCGGGTAATGGGGCCAACGTCCTGACTTTC. Its translation: CASSISGNGANVLTF.

This rearrangement joins TRBV18 to TRBJ2-7; TRBD2 might be the D (5 bases). Germline-derived CDR1 and CDR2 are KGHSH and LQKENI. The V end lost 1 base, the J end lost 3 bases, and 10 bases lay between the germline ends. The CDR3 consists of 14 residues. In DNA form, the CDR3 reads TGTGCCAGCTCACCACGGAGGACCAACTACGAGCAGTACTTC. Its protein is CASSPRRTNYEQYF.

This clone was seen many times. This sequence joins TRBV29-1 and TRBJ2-3; no clear D. V lost 4 bases, J lost 5 bases, and 7 bases lay in between. Germline loops: CDR1 SQVTM, CDR2 ANQGSEA. The CDR3 runs 11 residues. The CDR3 here is CSVGDGDTQYF. The DNA for the CDR3 is TGCAGCGTTGGGGATGGAGATACGCAGTATTTT.

This clone was detected a few times. The CDR3 here is CASSPPGTSGYEQYF. The CDR3 DNA follows: TGTGCCAGTAGCCCCCCCGGGACTAGCGGGTACGAGCAGTACTTC. This chain links TRBV19 with TRBJ2-7; 12 bases are shared with TRBD2. The germline gives CDR1 LNHDA, CDR2 SQIVND (reference sequence). The CDR3 is made up of 15 amino acids. V was pared by 6 bases and J by 4 bases, with 7 bases of the junction left unmatched. Together with reference TRBV19 and TRBJ2-7, the CDR3 gives the full variable domain: DGGITQSPKYLFRKEGQNVTLSCEQNLNHDAMYWYRQDPGQGLRLIYYSQIVNDFQKGDIAEGYSVSREKKESFPLTVTSAQKNPTAFYLCASSPPGTSGYEQYFGPGTRLTVT.

This clone came up many times. The CDR3 DNA follows: TGTGCCAGCAGCTTAGTCGGGCAGATGAACACTGAAGCTTTCTTT. This sequence encodes CASSLVGQMNTEAFF. V gene TRBV7-9 combines with J gene TRBJ1-1; no definite D call. CDR1 is SEHNR and CDR2 is FQNEAQ in the germline V gene (reference sequence). This CDR3 region has 15 residues. V lost 1 base and J lost 0, with 9 bases in between.

The chain uses TRBV6-6 and TRBJ1-5, with 8 bases fitting TRBD1. The V gene's germline CDR1 is MNHNY and CDR2 SVGAGI (reference sequence). CDR3 length: 15 amino acids. V shed 1 base, J shed 1 base, and the junction held 0 bases outside the gene matches. The CDR3 is CASSYYRGSNQPQHF. CDR3 bases: TGTGCCAGCAGTTACTACAGGGGGAGCAATCAGCCCCAGCATTTT.

This clone turned up a few times. The CDR3 region has the DNA TGTGCCAGTCATCCCAGCACCGGGGAGCTGTTTTTT. Its translation is CASHPSTGELFF. This sequence joins TRBV28 and TRBJ2-2; D not certain. The germline CDR1 and CDR2 sequences are MDHEN and SYDVKM. V lost 9 bases, J lost 4 bases, and 9 bases lay in between. This CDR3 is built from 12 residues.

J is TRBJ2-1 and V is TRBV5-1; 9 bases line up with TRBD2. Losses at the gene ends were 3 bases for V and 8 bases for J; bases not matched to a gene: 9. Germline CDR1 SGHRS, CDR2 YFSETQ. The CDR3 is 15 residues long. CDR3 loop: CASSYGTSSLDEQFF. Written as DNA, the CDR3 is TGCGCCAGCAGCTACGGGACTAGCTCGTTGGATGAGCAGTTCTTC.

Note on this clone: Other nucleotide sequences from this sample produce the same CDR3. The chain has TRBV7-2 and TRBJ2-7, with 7 bases identical to TRBD2. The germline V gene encodes CDR1 SGHTA and CDR2 FQGNSA. The CDR3 has 13 residues. Germline trimming cut 5 bases from V and 3 bases from J; bases unmatched to any gene: 4. CDR3 nucleotide sequence: TGTGCCAGCAGCGCCGGGACTAACTACGAGCAGTACTTC. Amino acids: CASSAGTNYEQYF.

This clone has a handful of counts. This chain joins TRBV5-1 and TRBJ2-5; 16 bases are a match to TRBD2. Looked up from germline, CDR1 is SGHRS and CDR2 is YFSETQ. This CDR3 region has 18 residues. Losses at the gene ends were 4 bases for V and 2 bases for J; bases not matched to a gene: 8. The CDR3 DNA sequence: TGCGCCAGCAGCGGGGGACTAGCGGGAGGGAGCCCACAAGAGACCCAGTACTTC. Amino acids: CASSGGLAGGSPQETQYF.

In this sample, this clone turned up many times. The chain is built from TRBV5-1 and TRBJ2-2, with D perhaps matching TRBD1 (6 bases). V lost 4 bases, J lost 6 bases, and 22 bases lay in between. Germline loops: CDR1 SGHRS, CDR2 YFSETQ. CDR3 length: 17 amino acids. Here the CDR3 DNA reads TGCGCCAGCAGCGCTAAACCCCCGGGACAAATTTCCGGGGAGCTGTTTTTT. It encodes CASSAKPPGQISGELFF.

The chain combines TRBV28 with TRBJ2-2; TRBD2 aligns across 10 bases. This CDR3 has 16 amino acids. V lost 1 base and J lost 4; bases outside the gene matches: 3. Germline CDR1 is MDHEN and CDR2 is SYDVKM. The CDR3 region has the DNA TGTGCCAGCAGTTTATATGGGACTAGCGTCACCGGGGAGCTGTTTTTT. Residues: CASSLYGTSVTGELFF.

This clone showed up just a few times. V usage is TRBV11-3 and J usage is TRBJ2-6; D not resolved. CDR1 and CDR2 (germline): SGHNT, YENEEA. The V end was cut by 1 base, the J end by 0 bases, with 10 bases between. The CDR3 spans 17 residues. The CDR3 loop is CASSLVPPGSGANVLTF. The DNA for the CDR3 is TGTGCCAGCAGCTTAGTCCCGCCAGGCTCTGGGGCCAACGTCCTGACTTTC.

The chain employs TRBV7-9 and TRBJ1-4, with D tentatively TRBD1 (5 bases). The CDR3 is 17 residues long. V was pared by 1 base and J by 5 bases, with 17 bases between. CDR1 and CDR2 from the germline V gene are SEHNR and FQNEAQ (reference sequence). For the CDR3, the DNA is TGTGCCAGCAGCTTAGGGGGGACCCGGAGGGTAAATGAAAAACTGTTTTTT. Amino acids: CASSLGGTRRVNEKLFF.

On this clone itself: Mismatch with germline at one junction end may stem from a read error. The V gene is TRBV7-2, the J gene TRBJ2-1, with 7 bases identical to TRBD1. The CDR3 loop spans 13 amino acids. Germline CDR1 reads SGHTA; CDR2 reads FQGNSA. This chain's CDR3 is CASSRHRGNEQFF. The CDR3 DNA is TGCGCCAGCAGCCGCCACAGGGGCAATGAGCAGTTCTTC.